Listed here are 17 T cell receptor beta chains from one sample, sequenced in a study of patients and donors after allogeneic stem cell transplantation. TCRdb reanalysed the RT-PCR reads using MiXCR and keeps one entry per CDR3 protein. The repertoire holds 150,000 to 200,000 distinct CDR3 sequences, with less than 45% as singletons. Sequencing was carried out using blood, either unsorted or a sorted T cell fraction (not recorded which). Receptors originate from a human donor who was either an allogeneic HSCT recipient or a stem cell or donor lymphocyte infusion donor (not recorded which). It is not recorded whose cells these are; they may come from a transplant donor.

This clonotype was observed a few times. This chain joins TRBV4-3 and TRBJ1-1; 8 bases are a match to TRBD1. The CDR3 length is 14 residues. Germline V CDR1 and CDR2: LGHNA, YSLEER. With V trimmed by 3 bases and J by 3 bases, 3 bases remained unmatched. CDR3 sequence reads: CASSQVTGDTEAFF. CDR3 sequence (DNA): TGCGCCAGCAGCCAGGTGACAGGGGACACTGAAGCTTTCTTT.

J is TRBJ2-3 and V is TRBV9; 12 nucleotides align to TRBD2. Germline loops: CDR1 SGDLS, CDR2 YYNGEE. This CDR3 has 16 residues. V lost 4 bases, J lost 2 bases, and 5 bases stayed unmatched. Here the CDR3 DNA reads TGTGCCAGCAGCCAGACTAGCGGGAGAATCACAGATACGCAGTATTTT. Translation gives CASSQTSGRITDTQYF.

The rearrangement links TRBV25-1 to TRBJ2-1; no clear D. V dropped 7 bases and J dropped 9 bases, with 13 bases sitting between them. CDR1 is MGHDK, CDR2 SYGVNS, per germline. CDR3 size: 12 residues. CDR3 sequence reads: CASIDGLTEQFF. The CDR3 DNA reads TGTGCCAGCATAGACGGGTTGACTGAGCAGTTCTTC.

J is TRBJ2-7 and V is TRBV20-1, with D unclear. Trimming shortened V by 4 bases and J by 4 bases, and 11 bases separated the two germline ends. CDR1 DFQATT and CDR2 SNEGSKA come from the germline V gene (reference sequence). The CDR3 runs to 12 residues. The CDR3 sequence: CSATSARYEQYF. The CDR3 DNA reads as TGCAGTGCTACGTCGGCCCGTTACGAGCAGTACTTC.

The CDR3 is CASSFLRVSDGYTF. CDR3 coding DNA: TGTGCCAGCAGCTTCCTCAGGGTCTCGGATGGCTACACCTTC. The V gene is TRBV5-6, the J gene TRBJ1-2; tentatively, D is TRBD1 (5 bases). Trimming shortened V by 2 bases and J by 6 bases, and 14 bases separated the two germline ends. From germline, CDR1 is SGHDT and CDR2 YYEEEE. The length of the CDR3 is 14 residues.

This clonotype has a handful of counts. This sequence joins TRBV9 and TRBJ2-1; TRBD2 aligns across 14 bases. CDR3 size: 18 residues. In germline, CDR1 is SGDLS, CDR2 YYNGEE. J lost 3 bases, V lost 3 bases, and 8 bases had no gene match. The CDR3 DNA reads as TGTGCCAGCAGCGCCGGGACTAGCGGGAGTCGTTACTACAATGAGCAGTTCTTC. Translation gives CASSAGTSGSRYYNEQFF.

The V and J genes are TRBV24-1 and TRBJ2-5; 8 bases are shared with TRBD1. Germline V gives CDR1 KGHDR, CDR2 SFDVKD. This CDR3 is 15 amino acids long. V was clipped by 4 bases and J by 3 bases; unmatched bases: 6. CDR3 sequence: CATSDAKTGEETQYF. CDR3 sequence (DNA): TGTGCCACCAGTGACGCCAAGACAGGGGAAGAGACCCAGTACTTC.

This clonotype was seen only a few times. The chain uses TRBV29-1 and TRBJ1-1; D is ambiguous. The CDR3 is 12 residues long. The V and J ends lost 4 bases and 3 bases respectively, with 9 bases between them. Germline V CDR1 and CDR2: SQVTM, ANQGSEA. The CDR3 DNA sequence: TGCAGCGTTGTTCGCGTGGACACTGAAGCTTTCTTT. It encodes CSVVRVDTEAFF.

This clonotype came up a few times. This sequence joins TRBV6-2 or TRBV6-3 and TRBJ1-4; TRBD1 is a possible D gene (6 bases). CDR1 and CDR2 (germline): MNHEY, SVGEGT. Trimming took 4 bases from V and 0 from J, leaving 9 bases between them. The CDR3 totals 15 residues. The CDR3 is CASSSGTTTNEKLFF. As DNA, the CDR3 is TGTGCCAGCAGTTCCGGGACAACAACTAATGAAAAACTGTTTTTT.

The chain recombines TRBV20-1 with TRBJ2-7; D is possibly TRBD2 (6 bases). Looked up from germline, CDR1 is DFQATT and CDR2 is SNEGSKA (reference sequence). Trimming took off 3 bases at V and 3 bases at J, with 12 bases between the two ends. CDR3 length: 13 amino acids. Written as DNA, the CDR3 is TGCAGTGCTAGCCTTCGAGCGGGCTACGAGCAGTACTTC. Translation gives CSASLRAGYEQYF.

This chain joins TRBV7-2 and TRBJ1-1; the D is unclear. V dropped 5 bases and J dropped 5 bases, with 15 bases sitting between them. Germline CDR1 reads SGHTA; CDR2 reads FQGNSA. The CDR3 is 14 residues long. The CDR3 reads CASSTRSLGTEAFF. CDR3 bases: TGTGCCAGCAGCACACGCTCCCTGGGGACTGAAGCTTTCTTT.

This clonotype came up once. V and J are TRBV28 and TRBJ2-7, with unresolved D. The CDR3 is 12 residues long. CDR1 and CDR2 from the germline V gene are MDHEN and SYDVKM. Trimming stripped 1 base from V and 7 bases from J, with 8 bases between. The CDR3 coding sequence is TGTGCCAGCAGTTTATATAGGTTGGAGCAGTACTTC. The encoded protein is CASSLYRLEQYF.

The chain has TRBV7-2 and TRBJ1-1; D ambiguous. Trimming pared 5 bases from V and 6 bases from J, leaving 10 bases between. The CDR3 sequence is 12 residues long. CDR1 and CDR2 from the germline V gene are SGHTA and FQGNSA. The CDR3: CASSPLGPEAFF. The CDR3 nucleotides are TGTGCCAGCAGCCCCCTGGGCCCTGAAGCTTTCTTT.

The chain combines TRBV7-2 with TRBJ1-5; tentatively, D is TRBD1 (6 bases). The V gene's germline CDR1 is SGHTA and CDR2 FQGNSA. The CDR3 is 16 amino acids. The germline V and J ends were trimmed by 1 base and 2 bases, with 12 bases remaining between them. Here the CDR3 DNA reads TGTGCCAGCAGCTTAGAGGCAGGGGACGGCAATCAGCCCCAGCATTTT. This translates into CASSLEAGDGNQPQHF. Full variable domain (rest looked up from reference TRBV7-2 and TRBJ1-5): GAGVSQSPSNKVTEKGKDVELRCDPISGHTALYWYRQSLGQGLEFLIYFQGNSAPDKSGLPSDRFSAERTGGSVSTLTIQRTQQEDSAVYLCASSLEAGDGNQPQHFGDGTRLSIL.

The V gene is TRBV4-3, the J gene TRBJ2-2; 8 positions match TRBD2. This CDR3 region has 17 residues. After removal of 4 bases from V and 4 bases from J, the junction contained 11 bases not matched to a gene. CDR1 and CDR2 from the germline V gene are LGHNA and YSLEER. CDR3 loop: CASSPSVGAGVTGELFF. CDR3 in DNA: TGCGCCAGCAGCCCGTCTGTAGGAGCGGGAGTCACCGGGGAGCTGTTTTTT.

The chain couples TRBV30 to TRBJ2-1; 7 nucleotides align to TRBD2. CDR1 is GTSNPN, CDR2 SVGIG, per germline (reference sequence). This CDR3 has 13 amino acids. With V trimmed by 0 bases and J by 8 bases, 4 bases remained unmatched. CDR3 in DNA: TGTGCCTGGAGTGTACTAGCGCCCGATGAGCAGTTCTTC. As protein: CAWSVLAPDEQFF.

This clonotype was recorded a few times. The CDR3, as DNA: TGTGCCAGCAGCTTATTGGACAGGGCCCTACACTATGGCTACACCTTC. Translation: CASSLLDRALHYGYTF. The rearrangement uses TRBV7-8 and TRBJ1-2, with 8 bases identical to TRBD1. V lost 2 bases, J lost 3 bases, and 8 bases stayed unmatched. CDR1 and CDR2 from the germline V gene are SGHVS and FQNEAQ. CDR3 size: 16 residues.